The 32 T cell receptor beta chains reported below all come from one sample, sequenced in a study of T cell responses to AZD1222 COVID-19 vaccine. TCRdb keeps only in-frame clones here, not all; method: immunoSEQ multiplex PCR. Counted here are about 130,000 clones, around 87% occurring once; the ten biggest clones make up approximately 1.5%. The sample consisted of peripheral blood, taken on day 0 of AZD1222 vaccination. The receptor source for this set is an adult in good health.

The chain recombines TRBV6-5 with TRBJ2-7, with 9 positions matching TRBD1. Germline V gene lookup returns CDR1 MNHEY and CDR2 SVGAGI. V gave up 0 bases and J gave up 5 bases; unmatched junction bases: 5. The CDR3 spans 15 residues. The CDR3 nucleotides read TGTGCCAGCAGTTACTCGGGACAGGGAATCAACGAGCAGTACTTC. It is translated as CASSYSGQGINEQYF.

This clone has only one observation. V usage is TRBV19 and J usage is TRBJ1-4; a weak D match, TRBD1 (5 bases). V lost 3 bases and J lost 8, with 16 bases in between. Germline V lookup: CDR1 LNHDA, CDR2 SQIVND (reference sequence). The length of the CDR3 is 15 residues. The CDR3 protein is CASSILRGGDEKLFF. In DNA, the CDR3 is TGTGCCAGTAGTATCCTTAGGGGAGGAGACGAAAAACTGTTTTTT.

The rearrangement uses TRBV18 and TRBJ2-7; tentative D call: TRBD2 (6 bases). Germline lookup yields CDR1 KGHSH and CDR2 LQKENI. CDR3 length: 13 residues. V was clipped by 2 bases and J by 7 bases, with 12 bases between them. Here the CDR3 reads CASSPYHREEQYF. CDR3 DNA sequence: TGTGCCAGCTCACCATATCATCGGGAGGAGCAGTACTTC.

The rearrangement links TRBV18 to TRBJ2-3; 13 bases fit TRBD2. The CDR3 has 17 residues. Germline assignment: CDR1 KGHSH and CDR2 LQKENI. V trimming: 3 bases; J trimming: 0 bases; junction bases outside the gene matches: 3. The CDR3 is CASSPQGLAGSTDTQYF. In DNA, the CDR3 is TGTGCCAGCTCACCCCAGGGACTAGCGGGGAGCACAGATACGCAGTATTTT.

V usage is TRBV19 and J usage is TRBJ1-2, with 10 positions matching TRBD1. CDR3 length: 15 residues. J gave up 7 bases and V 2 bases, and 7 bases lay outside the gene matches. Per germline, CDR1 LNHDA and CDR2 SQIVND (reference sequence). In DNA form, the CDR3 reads TGTGCCAGTAGTATATCAGAGACAGGGGGCCTTGGCTACACCTTC. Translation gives CASSISETGGLGYTF.

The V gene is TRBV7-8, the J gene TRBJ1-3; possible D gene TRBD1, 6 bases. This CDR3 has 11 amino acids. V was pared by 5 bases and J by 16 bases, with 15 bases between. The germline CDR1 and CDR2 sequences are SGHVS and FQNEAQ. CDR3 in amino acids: CASSQQGRPYF. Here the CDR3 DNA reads TGTGCCAGCAGCCAACAGGGACGGCCTTATTTT.

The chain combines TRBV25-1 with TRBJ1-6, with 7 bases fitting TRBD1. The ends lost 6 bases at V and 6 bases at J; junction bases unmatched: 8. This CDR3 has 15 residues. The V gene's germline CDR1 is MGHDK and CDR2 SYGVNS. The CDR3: CASSPPAGGNSPLHF. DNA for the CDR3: TGTGCCAGCAGCCCACCGGCAGGGGGTAATTCACCCCTCCACTTT.

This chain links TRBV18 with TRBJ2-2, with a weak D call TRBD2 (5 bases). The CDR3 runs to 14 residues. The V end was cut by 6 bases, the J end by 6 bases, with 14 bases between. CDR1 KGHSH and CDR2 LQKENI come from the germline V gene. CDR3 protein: CASSPQRESGELFF. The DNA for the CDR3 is TGTGCCAGCTCTCCCCAGAGGGAATCCGGGGAGCTGTTTTTT.

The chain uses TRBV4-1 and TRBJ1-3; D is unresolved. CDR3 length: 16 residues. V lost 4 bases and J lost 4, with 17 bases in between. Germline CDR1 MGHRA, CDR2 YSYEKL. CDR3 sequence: CASSPWETSKGNTIYF. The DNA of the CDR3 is TGCGCCAGCAGCCCCTGGGAAACATCAAAGGGAAACACCATATATTTT.

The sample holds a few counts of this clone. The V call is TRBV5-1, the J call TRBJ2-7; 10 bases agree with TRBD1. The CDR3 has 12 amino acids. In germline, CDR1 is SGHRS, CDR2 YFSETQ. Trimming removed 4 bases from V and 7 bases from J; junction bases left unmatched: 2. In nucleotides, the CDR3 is TGCGCCAGCAGCCCGGGACAGGGGGAGCAGTACTTC. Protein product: CASSPGQGEQYF.

The CDR3 here is CAWSGPSYEQYF. The CDR3 nucleotides read TGTGCCTGGAGTGGGCCCTCCTACGAGCAGTACTTC. The chain couples TRBV30 to TRBJ2-7; unclear D gene. This CDR3 is built from 12 residues. CDR1 and CDR2 (germline): GTSNPN, SVGIG (reference sequence). With 1 base removed from V and 0 bases from J, the gap between germline ends came to 4 bases.

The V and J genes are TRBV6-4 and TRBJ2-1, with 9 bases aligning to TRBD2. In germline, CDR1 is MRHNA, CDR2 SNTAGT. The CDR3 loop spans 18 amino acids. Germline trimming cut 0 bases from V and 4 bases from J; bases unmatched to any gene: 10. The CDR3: CASSDSPFLAGLYNEQFF. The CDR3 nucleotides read TGTGCCAGCAGTGACTCTCCCTTTCTAGCGGGACTTTACAATGAGCAGTTCTTC.

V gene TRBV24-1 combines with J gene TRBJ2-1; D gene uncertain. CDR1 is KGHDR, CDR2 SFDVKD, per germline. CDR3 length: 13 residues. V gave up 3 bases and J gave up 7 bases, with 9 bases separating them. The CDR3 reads CATSDTPTNEQFF. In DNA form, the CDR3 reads TGTGCCACCAGTGATACCCCAACAAATGAGCAGTTCTTC.

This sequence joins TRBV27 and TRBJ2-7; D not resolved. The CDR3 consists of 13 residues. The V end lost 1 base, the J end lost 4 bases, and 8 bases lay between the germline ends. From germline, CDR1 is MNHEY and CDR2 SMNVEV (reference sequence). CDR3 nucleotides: TGTGCCAGCAGTTTATTAGGGCAGTACGAGCAGTACTTC. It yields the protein CASSLLGQYEQYF.

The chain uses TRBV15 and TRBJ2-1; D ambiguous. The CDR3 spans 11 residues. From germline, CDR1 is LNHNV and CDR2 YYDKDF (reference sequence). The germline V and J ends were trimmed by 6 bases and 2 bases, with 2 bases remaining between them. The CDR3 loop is CATRAYNEQFF. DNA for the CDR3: TGTGCCACCAGAGCCTACAATGAGCAGTTCTTC.

The CDR3 nucleotides are TGTGCCAGCAGTTTGGGACAGGGCTGGAACACTGAAGCTTTCTTT. Amino acid sequence: CASSLGQGWNTEAFF. The chain is built from TRBV28 and TRBJ1-1, with 9 bases matching TRBD1. The CDR3 is 15 residues long. V lost 3 bases, J lost 1 base, and 3 bases stayed unmatched. Per germline, CDR1 MDHEN and CDR2 SYDVKM.

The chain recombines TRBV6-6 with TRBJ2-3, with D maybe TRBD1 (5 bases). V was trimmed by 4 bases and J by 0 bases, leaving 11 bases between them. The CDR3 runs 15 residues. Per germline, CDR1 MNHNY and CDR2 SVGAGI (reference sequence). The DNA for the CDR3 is TGTGCCAGCAGTTCTCAGGGCTCTAGCACAGATACGCAGTATTTT. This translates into CASSSQGSSTDTQYF.

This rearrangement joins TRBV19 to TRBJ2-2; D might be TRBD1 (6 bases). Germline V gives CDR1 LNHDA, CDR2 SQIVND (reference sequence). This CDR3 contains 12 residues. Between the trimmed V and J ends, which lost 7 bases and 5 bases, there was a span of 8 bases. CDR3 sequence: CASKQGTGELFF. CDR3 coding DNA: TGTGCCAGTAAGCAGGGGACCGGGGAGCTGTTTTTT.

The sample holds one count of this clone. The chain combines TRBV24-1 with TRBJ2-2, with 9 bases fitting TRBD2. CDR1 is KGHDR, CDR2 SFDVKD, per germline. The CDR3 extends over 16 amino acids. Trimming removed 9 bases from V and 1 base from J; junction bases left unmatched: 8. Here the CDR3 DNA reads TGTGCCACCTCTCAAGCGGGGGGACTGAACACCGGGGAGCTGTTTTTT. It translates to CATSQAGGLNTGELFF.

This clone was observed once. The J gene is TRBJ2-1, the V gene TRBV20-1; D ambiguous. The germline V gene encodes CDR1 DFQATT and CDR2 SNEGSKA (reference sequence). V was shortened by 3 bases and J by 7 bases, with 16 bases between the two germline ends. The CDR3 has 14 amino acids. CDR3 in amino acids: CSASGVARMNEQFF. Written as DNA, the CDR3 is TGCAGTGCTAGTGGAGTAGCTAGGATGAATGAGCAGTTCTTC.

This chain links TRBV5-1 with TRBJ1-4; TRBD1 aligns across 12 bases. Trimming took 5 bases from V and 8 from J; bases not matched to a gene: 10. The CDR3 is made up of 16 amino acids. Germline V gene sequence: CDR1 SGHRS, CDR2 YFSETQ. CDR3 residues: CASRSNTGTGGEKLFF. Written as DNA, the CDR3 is TGCGCCAGCAGATCCAACACCGGGACAGGGGGCGAAAAACTGTTTTTT.

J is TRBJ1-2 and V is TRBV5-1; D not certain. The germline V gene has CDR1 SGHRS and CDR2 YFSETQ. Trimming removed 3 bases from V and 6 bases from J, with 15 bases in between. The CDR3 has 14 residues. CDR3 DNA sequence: TGCGCCAGCAGCTACGCACCTGAGGATAATGGCTACACCTTC. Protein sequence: CASSYAPEDNGYTF.

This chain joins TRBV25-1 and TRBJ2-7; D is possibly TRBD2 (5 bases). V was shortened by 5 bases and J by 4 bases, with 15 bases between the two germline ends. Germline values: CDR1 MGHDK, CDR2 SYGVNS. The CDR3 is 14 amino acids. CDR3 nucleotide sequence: TGTGCCAGCAGTACAACCGGGAACCAGTACGAGCAGTACTTC. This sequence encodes CASSTTGNQYEQYF.

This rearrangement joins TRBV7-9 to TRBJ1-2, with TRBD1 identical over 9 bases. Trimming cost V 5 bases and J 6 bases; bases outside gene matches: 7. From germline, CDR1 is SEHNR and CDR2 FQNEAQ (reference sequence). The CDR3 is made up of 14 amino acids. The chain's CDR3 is CASSPVGQGNGYTF. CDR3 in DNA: TGTGCCAGCAGCCCAGTGGGACAGGGAAATGGCTACACCTTC.

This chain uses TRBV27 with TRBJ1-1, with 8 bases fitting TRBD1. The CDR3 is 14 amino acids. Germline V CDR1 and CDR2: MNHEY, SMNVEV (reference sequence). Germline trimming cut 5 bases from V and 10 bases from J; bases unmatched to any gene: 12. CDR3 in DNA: TGTGCCAGCAGTGGGTCGGGACAGGTACCGGGAGCTTTCTTT. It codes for CASSGSGQVPGAFF.

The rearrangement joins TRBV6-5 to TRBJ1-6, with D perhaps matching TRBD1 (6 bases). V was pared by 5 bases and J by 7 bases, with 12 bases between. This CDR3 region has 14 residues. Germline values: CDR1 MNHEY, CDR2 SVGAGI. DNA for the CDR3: TGTGCCAGCAGTATGACCGGGGGCAATTCACCCCTCCACTTT. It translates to CASSMTGGNSPLHF.

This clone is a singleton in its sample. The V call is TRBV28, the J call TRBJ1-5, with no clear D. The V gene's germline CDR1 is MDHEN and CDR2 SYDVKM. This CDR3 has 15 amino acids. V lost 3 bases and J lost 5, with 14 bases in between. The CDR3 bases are TGTGCCAGCAGTTTGGCCAGGATAAGGGATCAGCCCCAGCATTTT. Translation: CASSLARIRDQPQHF.

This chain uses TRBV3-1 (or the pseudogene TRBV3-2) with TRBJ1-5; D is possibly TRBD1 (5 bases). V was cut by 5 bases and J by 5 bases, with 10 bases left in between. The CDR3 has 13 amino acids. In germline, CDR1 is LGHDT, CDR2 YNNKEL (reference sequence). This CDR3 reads CASSALGDQPQHF. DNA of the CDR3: TGTGCCAGCAGCGCCTTGGGGGATCAGCCCCAGCATTTT.

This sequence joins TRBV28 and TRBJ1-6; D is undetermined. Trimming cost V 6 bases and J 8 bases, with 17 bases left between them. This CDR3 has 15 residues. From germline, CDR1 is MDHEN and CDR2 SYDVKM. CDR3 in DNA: TGTGCCAGCAGCCCTCTCGGACCGGGCTATTCACCCCTCCACTTT. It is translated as CASSPLGPGYSPLHF.

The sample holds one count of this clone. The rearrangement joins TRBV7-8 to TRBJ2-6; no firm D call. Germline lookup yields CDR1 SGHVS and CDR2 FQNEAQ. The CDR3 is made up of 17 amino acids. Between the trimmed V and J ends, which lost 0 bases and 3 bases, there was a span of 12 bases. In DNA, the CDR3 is TGTGCCAGCAGCTTAGCTGACCCTTGGCGTGGGGCCAACGTCCTGACTTTC. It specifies CASSLADPWRGANVLTF.

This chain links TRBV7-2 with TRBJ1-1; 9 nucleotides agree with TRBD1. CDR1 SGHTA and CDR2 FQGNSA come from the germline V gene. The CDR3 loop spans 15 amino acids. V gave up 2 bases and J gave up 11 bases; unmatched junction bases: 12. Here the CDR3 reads CASSLIQGAKGEAFF. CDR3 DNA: TGTGCCAGCAGCTTAATACAGGGGGCTAAAGGTGAGGCTTTCTTT.

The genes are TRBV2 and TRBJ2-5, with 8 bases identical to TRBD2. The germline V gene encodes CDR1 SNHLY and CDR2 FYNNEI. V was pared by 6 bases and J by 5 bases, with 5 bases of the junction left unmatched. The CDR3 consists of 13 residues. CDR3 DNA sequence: TGTGCCAGCAGAAGTAGCGGGGTTGAGACCCAGTACTTC. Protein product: CASRSSGVETQYF.